This T cell receptor (beta chain) was captured by sequencing in a study of low-dose radiotherapy and immunotherapy resistance in tumors. Overall study: A total of 13 Gy over 26 weeks was given to Cohort 2 as 1 Gy per fraction every two weeks. Cyclophosphamide was given intravenously at 200 mg/m2 every two weeks, and each dose came one day before radiation and immunotherapy.

V was shortened by 3 bases and J by 8 bases, with 5 bases between the two germline ends. There are 11 residues in the CDR3. Germline V lookup: CDR1 MDHEN, CDR2 SYDVKM. Primers targeting TRAV and TRBV primed first-strand cDNA, covering alpha and beta chains. With a constant-region primer and a V-primer adapter, TCRs were subjected to 20 to 25 PCR cycles of amplification. Amplification of isolated mRNA was accomplished via in vitro transcription. Each CDR3 protein gets one entry after TCRdb re-called the reads with MiXCR. The sample has 65,000 to 85,000 distinct CDR3 sequences, about 17% seen once. Ten or more counts support this clonotype. Indicated time point: after trial treatment. Treatment specified: LDRT plus nivolumab, ipilimumab, low-dose cyclophosphamide and aspirin (RACIN trial).

V and J are TRBV28 and TRBJ2-1, with unresolved D. The source of this sequence is a male donor with prostate cancer. The source material was PBMCs, sampled after low-dose radiotherapy plus immunotherapy. The CDR3 here is CASSFSDEQFF. The DNA of the CDR3 is TGTGCCAGCAGTTTTTCCGATGAGCAGTTCTTC.